This is a list of T cell receptor beta chains from one sample in a study of Ad26.COV2.S vaccination and SARS-CoV-2 variants. Sequenced by immunoSEQ multiplex PCR; TCRdb stores in-frame clones only, minus some. The repertoire has around 500,000 clones, about nine tenths of them found once; the top ten carry around 1.6%. The material sequenced was peripheral blood, taken in a trial of Ad26.COV2.S vaccine versus placebo. The receptor set was obtained from a person between 18 and 65 years old who received the Ad26.COV2.S COVID-19 vaccine or a placebo. The CDR3 runs from the conserved cysteine through the conserved F or W. A D gene is named only where the DNA matches it firmly. Some rows have no size entry. The others give once, few or many, or a class for an expanded clone.

d_gene,v_gene,j_gene,abundance,CDR3nt,CDR3aa
TRBD1,TRBV7-9,TRBJ2-1,NA,TGTGCCAGCAGCCCGGGACAGGGTTACAATGAGCAGTTCTTC,CASSPGQGYNEQFF
TRBD1,TRBV2,TRBJ2-7,NA,TGTGCCAGCACCGAAAACAGGGGCACTTTCTACGAGCAGTACTTC,CASTENRGTFYEQYF
NA,TRBV9,TRBJ1-6,NA,TGTGCCAGCAGCGTATCGGGAGGGGAATCACCCCTCCACTTT,CASSVSGGESPLHF
TRBD1,TRBV2,TRBJ1-4,NA,TGTGCCAGCAGGCCGGGACAGGCCAATGAAAAACTGTTTTTT,CASRPGQANEKLFF
TRBD2,TRBV19,TRBJ2-3,NA,TGTGCCAGTAGTCCGCCCGGACTAGCGGGAGGAGATACGCAGTATTTT,CASSPPGLAGGDTQYF
NA,TRBV19,TRBJ1-5,NA,TGTGCCAGTAGAGCCAGGAACAATCAGCCCCAGCATTTT,CASRARNNQPQHF
NA,TRBV27,TRBJ2-7,NA,TGTGCCAGCAGTTTAACGGGCCACTCCTACGAGCAGTACTTC,CASSLTGHSYEQYF
TRBD1,TRBV7-9,TRBJ2-1,NA,TGTGCCAGCAGCGCCGGACAGGGTAAGGCCTACAATGAGCAGTTCTTC,CASSAGQGKAYNEQFF
TRBD1,TRBV28,TRBJ2-7,NA,TGTGCCAGCAGTTTCGAACATACCATGACAGGGGGCACCTACGAGCAGTACTTC,CASSFEHTMTGGTYEQYF
NA,TRBV28,TRBJ2-7,NA,TGTGCCAGCAGTCCCTCCCCATTGTACGAGCAGTACTTC,CASSPSPLYEQYF
TRBD2,TRBV18,TRBJ2-2,NA,TGTGCCAGCTCACCTCTCCAGCGGGGGGAAGCCGGGGAGCTGTTTTTT,CASSPLQRGEAGELFF
TRBD1,TRBV18,TRBJ2-7,NA,TGTGCCAGCCAAAACGGAGGACAGGGGTTGTACGAGCAGTACTTC,CASQNGGQGLYEQYF
NA,TRBV18,TRBJ2-2,NA,TGTGCCAGCTCACCAGGGGCGGAAACCGGGGAGCTGTTTTTT,CASSPGAETGELFF
NA,TRBV5-8,TRBJ1-5,NA,TGTGCCAGCAACTTGGGGTTTGGGGCCGGGACAAGTAATCAGCCCCAGCATTTT,CASNLGFGAGTSNQPQHF
NA,TRBV11-2,TRBJ2-7,NA,TGTGCCAGCAGCCCCTGGGCGGGTGAAGCCTACGAGCAGTACTTC,CASSPWAGEAYEQYF
NA,TRBV10-3,TRBJ1-1,NA,TGTGCCATCAGTGAGTGGGACACTGAAGCTTTCTTT,CAISEWDTEAFF
NA,TRBV3-1/TRBV3-2,TRBJ2-2,NA,TGTGCCAGCAGCCAAGGACAGAACACCGGGGAGCTGTTTTTT,CASSQGQNTGELFF
TRBD1,TRBV7-3,TRBJ2-3,once,TGTGCCAGCAGCCGCTCCGGGACAGGGTCAGATACGCAGTATTTT,CASSRSGTGSDTQYF
NA,TRBV12-3/TRBV12-4,TRBJ1-5,NA,TGTGCCAGCAGCCCAAATGGTATTGAACCCCAGCATTTT,CASSPNGIEPQHF
NA,TRBV6-5,TRBJ1-4,NA,TGTGCCAGCAGTTCCGGTAATGAAAAACTGTTTTTT,CASSSGNEKLFF
TRBD1,TRBV2,TRBJ1-2,NA,TGTGCCAGTAAAACCGGGACAGGGTTAGCTAACTATGGCTACACCTTC,CASKTGTGLANYGYTF
TRBD2,TRBV19,TRBJ2-7,NA,TGTGCCAGTAGTAGCGGACTAGCGGTCTACGAGCAGTACTTC,CASSSGLAVYEQYF
TRBD1,TRBV6-6,TRBJ2-7,NA,TGTGCCAGCAGTTACCCGGGACAGGCAGTCGAGCAGTACTTC,CASSYPGQAVEQYF